The 8 T cell receptor beta chains below were found in one sample sequenced in a study of T cell responses to AZD1222 COVID-19 vaccine (TCRdb year 2021). Library generation was performed with the immunoSEQ multiplex PCR assay. TCRdb provides this immuneACCESS table in a form limited to in-frame rearrangements. Some clones are lacking; in checked studies, under half of them reflect an unresolved V gene, and why the rest are absent is not known. This sample is represented by 150,000 to 160,000 clones; more than 75% of them were singletons. Approximately 9.1% of the sample is taken by the ten largest. Explained via the paper, the time point label denotes: about 28 days (+/-7) after the second vaccine dose. The sample consisted of peripheral blood, taken 28 days after the second AZD1222 dose. All receptors derive from an adult who received the AZD1222 COVID-19 vaccine.

The J gene is TRBJ2-3, the V gene TRBV28; possible D gene TRBD2, 5 bases. The ends were cut back, 2 bases at V and 3 bases at J, with 12 bases in the middle. Germline CDR1 and CDR2: MDHEN and SYDVKM. This CDR3 spans 15 amino acids. The DNA of the CDR3 is TGTGCCAGCAGTTTAATTAACTTAGCGACAGATACGCAGTATTTT. It is translated as CASSLINLATDTQYF.

V gene TRBV5-1 combines with J gene TRBJ2-1; a weak D match, TRBD2 (6 bases). V lost 5 bases to trimming and J lost 3 bases, with 12 bases between them. CDR3 size: 14 residues. In germline, CDR1 is SGHRS, CDR2 YFSETQ. The chain's CDR3 is CASRNSGDYNEQFF. Here the CDR3 DNA reads TGCGCCAGCAGAAATAGCGGAGACTACAATGAGCAGTTCTTC.

The rearrangement uses TRBV7-9 and TRBJ2-2; D not certain. The CDR3 runs to 15 residues. CDR1 is SEHNR, CDR2 FQNEAQ, per germline (reference sequence). Trimming shortened V by 2 bases and J by 6 bases, and 13 bases separated the two germline ends. DNA for the CDR3: TGTGCCAGCAGCTTAAACCTAGGGCCGGCCGGGGAGCTGTTTTTT. This sequence encodes CASSLNLGPAGELFF.

This rearrangement joins TRBV7-2 to TRBJ2-7; no clear D gene. The CDR3 runs 15 residues. Trimming stripped 5 bases from V and 0 bases from J, with 14 bases between. Looked up from germline, CDR1 is SGHTA and CDR2 is FQGNSA. The CDR3 region is CASSPISDTSYEQYF. The CDR3 bases are TGTGCCAGCAGCCCTATCAGCGACACCTCCTACGAGCAGTACTTC. The entire variable domain, with the rest obtained from reference TRBV7-2 and TRBJ2-7, is as follows: GAGVSQSPSNKVTEKGKDVELRCDPISGHTALYWYRQSLGQGLEFLIYFQGNSAPDKSGLPSDRFSAERTGGSVSTLTIQRTQQEDSAVYLCASSPISDTSYEQYFGPGTRLTVT.

This clone has just a few counts. This chain connects TRBV7-8 to TRBJ2-1; the D gene is possibly TRBD2 (5 bases). Germline values: CDR1 SGHVS, CDR2 FQNEAQ. CDR3 size: 17 residues. Deletions cut 2 bases from V and 0 bases from J, with 14 bases between. This CDR3 reads CASSLRQAASSYNEQFF. The CDR3 DNA follows: TGTGCCAGCAGCTTAAGGCAAGCGGCTAGCTCCTACAATGAGCAGTTCTTC.

The chain's CDR3 is CASTPGRFNSPLHF. CDR3 bases: TGTGCCAGCACGCCGGGCCGCTTTAATTCACCCCTCCACTTT. This chain links TRBV28 with TRBJ1-6; no reliable D call. The CDR3 loop spans 14 amino acids. Germline lookup yields CDR1 MDHEN and CDR2 SYDVKM. Deletions cut 7 bases from V and 6 bases from J, with 13 bases between.

The rearrangement uses TRBV3-1 (or the pseudogene TRBV3-2) and TRBJ1-1; perhaps TRBD1 as D (5 bases). The CDR3 runs to 16 residues. Looked up from germline, CDR1 is LGHDT and CDR2 is YNNKEL (reference sequence). V was trimmed by 5 bases and J by 3 bases, leaving 19 bases between them. CDR3 sequence (DNA): TGTGCCAGCAGCGCGGGACCGGGAGCCGAGGACACTGAAGCTTTCTTT. Its translation is CASSAGPGAEDTEAFF.

The chain recombines TRBV27 with TRBJ2-5, with D unresolved. The ends were cut back, 3 bases at V and 4 bases at J, with 9 bases in the middle. Germline V CDR1 and CDR2: MNHEY, SMNVEV (reference sequence). This CDR3 has 13 amino acids. CDR3 coding DNA: TGTGCCAGCAGTTTGGACCTTGGAGAGACCCAGTACTTC. This sequence encodes CASSLDLGETQYF.